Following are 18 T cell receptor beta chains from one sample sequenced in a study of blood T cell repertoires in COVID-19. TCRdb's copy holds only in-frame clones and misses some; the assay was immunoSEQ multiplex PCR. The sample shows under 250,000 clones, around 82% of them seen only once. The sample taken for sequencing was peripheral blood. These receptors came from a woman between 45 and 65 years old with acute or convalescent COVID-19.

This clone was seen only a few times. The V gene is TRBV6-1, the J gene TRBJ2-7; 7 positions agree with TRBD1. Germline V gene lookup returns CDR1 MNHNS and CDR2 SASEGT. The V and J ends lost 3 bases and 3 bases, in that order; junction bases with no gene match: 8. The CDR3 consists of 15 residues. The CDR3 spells CASSDRQGQSYEQYF. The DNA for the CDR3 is TGTGCCAGCAGTGACCGCCAGGGACAGAGCTACGAGCAGTACTTC.

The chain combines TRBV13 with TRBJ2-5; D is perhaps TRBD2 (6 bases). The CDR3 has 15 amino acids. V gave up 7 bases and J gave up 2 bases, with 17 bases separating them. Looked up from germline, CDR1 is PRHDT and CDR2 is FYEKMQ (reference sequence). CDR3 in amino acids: CASNTHSGGQETQYF. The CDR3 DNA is TGTGCCAGCAATACCCATAGCGGAGGGCAAGAGACCCAGTACTTC.

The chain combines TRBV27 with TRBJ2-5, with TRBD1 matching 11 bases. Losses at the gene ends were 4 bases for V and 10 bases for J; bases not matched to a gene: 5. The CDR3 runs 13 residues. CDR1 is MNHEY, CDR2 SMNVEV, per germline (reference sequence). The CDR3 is CASSWTGGDGQYF. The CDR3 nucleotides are TGTGCCAGCAGTTGGACAGGGGGCGACGGCCAGTACTTC.

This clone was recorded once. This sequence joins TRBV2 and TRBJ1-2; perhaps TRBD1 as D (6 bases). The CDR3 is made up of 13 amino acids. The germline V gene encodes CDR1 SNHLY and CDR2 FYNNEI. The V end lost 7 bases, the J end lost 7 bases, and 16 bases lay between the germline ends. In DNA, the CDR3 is TGTGCCAGCAAGGGGGGGCGGGAAAGTGGCTACACCTTC. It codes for CASKGGRESGYTF. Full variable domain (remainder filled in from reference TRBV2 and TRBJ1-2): EPEVTQTPSHQVTQMGQEVILRCVPISNHLYFYWYRQILGQKVEFLVSFYNNEISEKSEIFDDQFSVERPDGSNFTLKIRSTKLEDSAMYFCASKGGRESGYTFGSGTRLTVV.

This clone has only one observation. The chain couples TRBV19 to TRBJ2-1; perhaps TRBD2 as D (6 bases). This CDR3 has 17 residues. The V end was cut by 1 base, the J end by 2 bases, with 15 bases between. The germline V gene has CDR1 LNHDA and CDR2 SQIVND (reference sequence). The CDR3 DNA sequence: TGTGCCAGTAGTATAGGATATAAGGAGGGCCCCTACAATGAGCAGTTCTTC. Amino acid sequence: CASSIGYKEGPYNEQFF.

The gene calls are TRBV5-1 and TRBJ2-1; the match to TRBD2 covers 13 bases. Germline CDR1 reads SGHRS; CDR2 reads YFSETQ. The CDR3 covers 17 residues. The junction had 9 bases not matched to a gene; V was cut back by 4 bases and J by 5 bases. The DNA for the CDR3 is TGCGCCAGCAGCCAAACCGTACTAGCGGGAGGGGACAATGAGCAGTTCTTC. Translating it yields CASSQTVLAGGDNEQFF.

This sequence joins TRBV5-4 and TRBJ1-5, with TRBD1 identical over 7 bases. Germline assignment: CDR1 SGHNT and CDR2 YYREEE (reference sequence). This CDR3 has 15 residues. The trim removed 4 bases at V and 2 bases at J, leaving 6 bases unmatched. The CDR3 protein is CASSRGGGGNQPQHF. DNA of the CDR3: TGTGCCAGCAGCCGAGGAGGGGGCGGCAATCAGCCCCAGCATTTT.

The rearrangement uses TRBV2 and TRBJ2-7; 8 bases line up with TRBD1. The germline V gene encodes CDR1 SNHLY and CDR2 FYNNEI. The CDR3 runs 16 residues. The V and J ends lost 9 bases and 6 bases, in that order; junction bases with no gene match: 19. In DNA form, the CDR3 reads TGTGCCAGTGGAACAATCCGAGACAGGGGATCCGGCGAGCAGTACTTC. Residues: CASGTIRDRGSGEQYF.

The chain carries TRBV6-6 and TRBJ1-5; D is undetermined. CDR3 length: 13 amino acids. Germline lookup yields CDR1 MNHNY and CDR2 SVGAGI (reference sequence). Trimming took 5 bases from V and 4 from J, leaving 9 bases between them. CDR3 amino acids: CASSPENNQPQHF. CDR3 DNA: TGTGCCAGCAGTCCTGAGAATAATCAGCCCCAGCATTTT.

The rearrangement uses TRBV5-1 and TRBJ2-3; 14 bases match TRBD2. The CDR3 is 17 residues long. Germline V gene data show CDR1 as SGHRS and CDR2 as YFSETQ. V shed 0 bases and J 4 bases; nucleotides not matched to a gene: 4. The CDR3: CASSLGLAGGVADTQYF. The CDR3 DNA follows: TGCGCCAGCAGCTTGGGACTAGCGGGAGGGGTTGCAGATACGCAGTATTTT. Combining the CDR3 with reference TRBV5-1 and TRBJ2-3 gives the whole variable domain KAGVTQTPRYLIKTRGQQVTLSCSPISGHRSVSWYQQTPGQGLQFLFEYFSETQRNKGNFPGRFSGRQFSNSRSEMNVSTLELGDSALYLCASSLGLAGGVADTQYFGPGTRLTVL.

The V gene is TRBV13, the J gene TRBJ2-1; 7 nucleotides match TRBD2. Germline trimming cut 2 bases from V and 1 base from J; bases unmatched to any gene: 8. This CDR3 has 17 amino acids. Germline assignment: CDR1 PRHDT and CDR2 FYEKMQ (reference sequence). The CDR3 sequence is CASSLRRERWSYNEQFF. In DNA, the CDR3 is TGTGCCAGCAGCTTAAGGCGGGAGCGGTGGTCCTACAATGAGCAGTTCTTC. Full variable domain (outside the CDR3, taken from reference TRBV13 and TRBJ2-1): AAGVIQSPRHLIKEKRETATLKCYPIPRHDTVYWYQQGPGQDPQFLISFYEKMQSDKGSIPDRFSAQQFSDYHSELNMSSLELGDSALYFCASSLRRERWSYNEQFFGPGTRLTVL.

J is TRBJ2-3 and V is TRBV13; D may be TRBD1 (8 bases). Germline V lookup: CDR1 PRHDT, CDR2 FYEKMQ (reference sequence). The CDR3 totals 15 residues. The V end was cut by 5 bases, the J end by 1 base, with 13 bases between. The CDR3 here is CASSTTGGGTDTQYF. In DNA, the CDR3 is TGTGCCAGCAGCACCACAGGGGGGGGCACAGATACGCAGTATTTT.

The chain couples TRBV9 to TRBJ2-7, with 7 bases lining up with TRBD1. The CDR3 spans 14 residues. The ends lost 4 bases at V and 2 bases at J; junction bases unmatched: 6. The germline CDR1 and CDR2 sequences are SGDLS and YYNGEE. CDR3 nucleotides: TGTGCCAGCAGCCCCAGGACAGGCGCCTACGAGCAGTACTTC. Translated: CASSPRTGAYEQYF.

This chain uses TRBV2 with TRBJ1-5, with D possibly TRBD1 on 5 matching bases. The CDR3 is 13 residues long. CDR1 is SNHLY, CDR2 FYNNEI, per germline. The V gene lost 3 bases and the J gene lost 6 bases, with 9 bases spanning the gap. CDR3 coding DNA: TGTGCCAGCAGTGAGGGGCAGACTCAGCCCCAGCATTTT. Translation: CASSEGQTQPQHF.

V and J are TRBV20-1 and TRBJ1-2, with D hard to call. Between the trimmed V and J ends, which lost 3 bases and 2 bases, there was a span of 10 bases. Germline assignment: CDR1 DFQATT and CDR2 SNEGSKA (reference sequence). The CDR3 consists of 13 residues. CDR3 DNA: TGCAGTGCTAGTGGACTCACCAACTATGGCTACACCTTC. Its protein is CSASGLTNYGYTF.

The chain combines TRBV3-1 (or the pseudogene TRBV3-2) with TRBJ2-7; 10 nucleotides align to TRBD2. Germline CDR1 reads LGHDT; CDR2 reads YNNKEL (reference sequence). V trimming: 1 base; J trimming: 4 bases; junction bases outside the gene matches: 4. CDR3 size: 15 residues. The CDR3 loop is CASSQVGTSAYEQYF. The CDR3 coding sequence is TGTGCCAGCAGCCAAGTTGGGACTAGCGCTTACGAGCAGTACTTC.

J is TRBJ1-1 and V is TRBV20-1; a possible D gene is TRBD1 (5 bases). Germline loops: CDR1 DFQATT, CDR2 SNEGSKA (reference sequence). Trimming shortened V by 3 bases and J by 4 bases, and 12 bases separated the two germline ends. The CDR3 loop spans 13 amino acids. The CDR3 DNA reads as TGCAGTGCTAGTGGGCGCGGGGGCACTGAAGCTTTCTTT. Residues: CSASGRGGTEAFF.

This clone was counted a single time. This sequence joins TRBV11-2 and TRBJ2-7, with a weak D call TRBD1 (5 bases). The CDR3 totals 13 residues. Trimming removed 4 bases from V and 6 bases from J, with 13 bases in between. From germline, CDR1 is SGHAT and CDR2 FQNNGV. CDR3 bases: TGTGCCAGCAGCTCCGGGCCCACAGGCGAGCAGTACTTC. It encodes CASSSGPTGEQYF. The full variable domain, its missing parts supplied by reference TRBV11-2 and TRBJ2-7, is EAGVAQSPRYKIIEKRQSVAFWCNPISGHATLYWYQQILGQGPKLLIQFQNNGVVDDSQLPKDRFSAERLKGVDSTLKIQPAKLEDSAVYLCASSSGPTGEQYFGPGTRLTVT.